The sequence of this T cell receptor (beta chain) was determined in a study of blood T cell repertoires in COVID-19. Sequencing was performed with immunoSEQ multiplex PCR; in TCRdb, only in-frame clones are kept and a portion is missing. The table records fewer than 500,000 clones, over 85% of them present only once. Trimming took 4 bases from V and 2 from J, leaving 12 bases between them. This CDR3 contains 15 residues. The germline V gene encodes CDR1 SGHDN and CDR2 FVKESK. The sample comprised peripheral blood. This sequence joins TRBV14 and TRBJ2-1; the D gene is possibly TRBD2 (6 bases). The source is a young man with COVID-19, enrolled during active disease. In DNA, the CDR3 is TGTGCCAGCAGCCTGGAGGGTGGCGCCTACAATGAGCAGTTCTTC. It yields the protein CASSLEGGAYNEQFF.